A single sample gave rise to the 10 T cell receptor beta chains below, sequenced in a study of OX40 agonist ivuxolimab in advanced cancers. Profiling relied on immunoSEQ multiplex PCR, and the TCRdb table lists in-frame clones only, not all of them. The data hold around 64,000 clones, with more than 70% observed a single time. The sample consisted of CD4+ or CD8+ T cells sorted from blood, taken in a trial of the OX40 agonist ivuxolimab. The receptors were sampled from an adult with an advanced solid tumor such as melanoma, head and neck, liver or kidney cancer.

Ten or more counts support this clone. This chain connects TRBV30 to TRBJ1-3; unclear D gene. V was pared by 3 bases and J by 2 bases, with 11 bases between. CDR3 length equals 14 residues. Germline V CDR1 and CDR2: GTSNPN, SVGIG (reference sequence). The CDR3 DNA is TGTGCCTGGAGCCCCGGGCAGACTGGAAACACCATATATTTT. Amino acid sequence: CAWSPGQTGNTIYF.

The gene calls are TRBV30 and TRBJ2-1, with D tentatively TRBD1 (6 bases). The V end lost 3 bases, the J end lost 0 bases, and 15 bases lay between the germline ends. The CDR3 spans 16 residues. The germline CDR1 and CDR2 sequences are GTSNPN and SVGIG (reference sequence). CDR3 bases: TGTGCCTGGAGGTCGACAGGTGCTAGCTCCTACAATGAGCAGTTCTTC. Amino acids: CAWRSTGASSYNEQFF.

The chain carries TRBV9 and TRBJ2-3; 8 nucleotides match TRBD2. CDR3 length: 13 amino acids. Germline CDR1 and CDR2: SGDLS and YYNGEE. Trimming took 8 bases from V and 6 from J; bases not matched to a gene: 8. The CDR3 loop is CASRGGNADTQYF. CDR3 bases: TGTGCCAGTCGCGGGGGGAATGCGGATACGCAGTATTTT.

The V gene is TRBV10-3, the J gene TRBJ2-1; D gene uncertain. Germline lookup yields CDR1 ENHRY and CDR2 SYGVKD. V was clipped by 0 bases and J by 4 bases, with 7 bases between them. The CDR3 sequence is 14 residues long. CDR3 residues: CAISESFQYNEQFF. In DNA, the CDR3 is TGTGCCATCAGTGAGTCGTTCCAATACAATGAGCAGTTCTTC.

The rearrangement joins TRBV7-9 to TRBJ2-7; D is possibly TRBD2 (5 bases). Per the germline V gene, CDR1 is SEHNR and CDR2 is FQNEAQ (reference sequence). Trimming removed 8 bases from V and 2 bases from J, with 16 bases in between. The CDR3 loop spans 14 amino acids. This CDR3 reads CASGGSAIPYEQYF. CDR3 nucleotide sequence: TGTGCCAGCGGAGGCAGTGCTATTCCCTACGAGCAGTACTTC.

The table lists this clone with a count of one. The CDR3 nucleotides are TGCGCCAGCAGCCCGTATGTGGGACAGGGGGCCGATGAGCAGTTCTTC. This sequence encodes CASSPYVGQGADEQFF. The chain joins TRBV5-1 to TRBJ2-1, with 12 bases identical to TRBD1. This CDR3 region has 16 residues. Germline CDR1 reads SGHRS; CDR2 reads YFSETQ. The V segment lost 4 bases and the J segment 8 bases; nucleotides outside the gene matches: 10.

The V and J genes are TRBV7-9 and TRBJ2-2, with 8 nucleotides matching TRBD1. CDR3 length: 16 amino acids. CDR1 SEHNR and CDR2 FQNEAQ come from the germline V gene (reference sequence). V lost 7 bases and J lost 2; bases outside the gene matches: 9. Here the CDR3 DNA reads TGTGCCAGCAATTCTCCGGGACAGGCTAACACCGGGGAGCTGTTTTTT. This translates into CASNSPGQANTGELFF.

The V and J genes are TRBV29-1 and TRBJ2-1; 8 bases map to TRBD1. The CDR3 loop spans 14 amino acids. The V gene end was trimmed by 4 bases and the J gene end by 2 bases; junction bases not matched to a gene: 4. In germline, CDR1 is SQVTM, CDR2 ANQGSEA. CDR3 sequence reads: CSVAGTGPYNEQFF. CDR3 DNA sequence: TGCAGCGTTGCCGGGACAGGCCCCTACAATGAGCAGTTCTTC.

The chain is built from TRBV7-9 and TRBJ1-6; maybe TRBD1 (5 bases). Germline V gene lookup returns CDR1 SEHNR and CDR2 FQNEAQ (reference sequence). This CDR3 comprises 13 residues. V lost 6 bases, J lost 8 bases, and 11 bases lay in between. The CDR3 spells CASRGTLDSPLHF. The CDR3 DNA sequence: TGTGCCAGCAGGGGGACCTTGGATTCACCCCTCCACTTT.

This CDR3 is CASSFGTGTGENEQFF. The CDR3 DNA follows: TGTGCCAGCAGCTTTGGGACCGGGACAGGGGAGAATGAGCAGTTCTTC. The chain links TRBV11-3 to TRBJ2-1, with 10 positions matching TRBD1. The V and J ends lost 3 bases and 7 bases, in that order; junction bases with no gene match: 9. The CDR3 spans 16 residues. Looked up from germline, CDR1 is SGHNT and CDR2 is YENEEA. Complete variable domain (other parts from reference TRBV11-3 and TRBJ2-1): EAGVVQSPRYKIIEKKQPVAFWCNPISGHNTLYWYLQNLGQGPELLIRYENEEAVDDSQLPKDRFSAERLKGVDSTLKIQPAELGDSAVYLCASSFGTGTGENEQFFGPGTRLTVL.